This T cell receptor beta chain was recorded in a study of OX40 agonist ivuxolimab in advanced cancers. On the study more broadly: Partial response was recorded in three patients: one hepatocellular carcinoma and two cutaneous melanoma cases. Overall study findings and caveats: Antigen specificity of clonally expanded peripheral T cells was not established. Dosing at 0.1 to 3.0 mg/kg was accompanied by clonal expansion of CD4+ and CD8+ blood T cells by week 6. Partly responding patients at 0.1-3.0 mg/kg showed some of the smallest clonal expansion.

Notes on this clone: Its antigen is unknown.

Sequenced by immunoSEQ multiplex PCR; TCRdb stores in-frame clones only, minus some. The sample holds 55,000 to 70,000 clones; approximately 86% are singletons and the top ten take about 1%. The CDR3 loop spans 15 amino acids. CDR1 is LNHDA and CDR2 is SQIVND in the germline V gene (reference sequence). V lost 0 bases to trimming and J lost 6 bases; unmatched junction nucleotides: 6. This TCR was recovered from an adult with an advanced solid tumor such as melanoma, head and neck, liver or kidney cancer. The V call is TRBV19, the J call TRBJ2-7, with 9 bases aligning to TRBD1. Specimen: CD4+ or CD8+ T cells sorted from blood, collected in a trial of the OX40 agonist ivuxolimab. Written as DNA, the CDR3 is TGTGCCAGTAGTATAGATACAGGGGGCGACGCCGAGCAGTACTTC. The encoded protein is CASSIDTGGDAEQYF. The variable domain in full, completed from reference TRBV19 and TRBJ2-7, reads DGGITQSPKYLFRKEGQNVTLSCEQNLNHDAMYWYRQDPGQGLRLIYYSQIVNDFQKGDIAEGYSVSREKKESFPLTVTSAQKNPTAFYLCASSIDTGGDAEQYFGPGTRLTVT.